A single sample gave rise to the 2 T cell receptor beta chains below, sequenced in a study of T cells in Graves' hyperthyroidism and ophthalmopathy. Researchers took RNA transcripts and amplified the TCR beta CDR3 regions from them. HTBI primers were employed in a first-round RT-PCR of the TCR CDR3. TCRdb analysed the multiplex PCR reads with MiXCR anew, one entry per CDR3 protein. There are around 610,000 distinct CDR3 sequences in the sample; 14% to 15% occur only once, and around 4.1% lies in the top ten. Sample: blood. Receptors were obtained from a middle-aged woman with Graves' ophthalmopathy.

This clonotype has a handful of counts. The V and J genes are TRBV4-2 and TRBJ2-2, with 8 bases fitting TRBD2. Unmatched junction bases numbered 8, after V lost 4 bases and J lost 4 bases. This CDR3 contains 16 residues. The germline gives CDR1 LGHNA, CDR2 YNFKEQ. The CDR3 DNA reads as TGTGCCAGCAGCCCCAGCGGGAGATTAGGCACCGGGGAGCTGTTTTTT. It yields the protein CASSPSGRLGTGELFF.

V usage is TRBV2 and J usage is TRBJ2-1, with 9 bases that match TRBD2. V trimming: 4 bases; J trimming: 10 bases; junction bases outside the gene matches: 8. Germline CDR1 reads SNHLY; CDR2 reads FYNNEI. This CDR3 has 14 amino acids. The CDR3 nucleotides read TGTGCCAGCAGTGGGTCTAGCGGGACTCCCGAGCAGTTCTTC. It translates to CASSGSSGTPEQFF.